What follows describes a single T cell receptor (beta chain). These data belong to a study of blood T cell repertoires in COVID-19. Study-wide context: Acute-phase and convalescent COVID-19 samples originated in the United States, Italy and Spain. PBMCs, B-cell-depleted T cells, or T cells were the source of the cDNA or gDNA that made up the material.

Sequencing was performed with immunoSEQ multiplex PCR; in TCRdb, only in-frame clones are kept and a portion is missing. The data hold approximately 260,000 clones, with 75% to 90% observed a single time. CDR1 and CDR2 (germline): LGHDT, YNNKEL (reference sequence). The CDR3 extends over 19 amino acids. After removal of 2 bases from V and 7 bases from J, the junction contained 15 bases not matched to a gene. This TCR came from a man in his fifties or sixties who had recovered from COVID-19. The V call is TRBV3-1 (or the pseudogene TRBV3-2), the J call TRBJ2-4, with TRBD2 matching over 12 bases. The sequenced material came from peripheral blood. CDR3 amino acids: CASSQRRRLAGERANIQYF. The CDR3 DNA reads as TGTGCCAGCAGCCAACGAAGAAGACTAGCGGGAGAAAGGGCGAACATTCAGTACTTC.